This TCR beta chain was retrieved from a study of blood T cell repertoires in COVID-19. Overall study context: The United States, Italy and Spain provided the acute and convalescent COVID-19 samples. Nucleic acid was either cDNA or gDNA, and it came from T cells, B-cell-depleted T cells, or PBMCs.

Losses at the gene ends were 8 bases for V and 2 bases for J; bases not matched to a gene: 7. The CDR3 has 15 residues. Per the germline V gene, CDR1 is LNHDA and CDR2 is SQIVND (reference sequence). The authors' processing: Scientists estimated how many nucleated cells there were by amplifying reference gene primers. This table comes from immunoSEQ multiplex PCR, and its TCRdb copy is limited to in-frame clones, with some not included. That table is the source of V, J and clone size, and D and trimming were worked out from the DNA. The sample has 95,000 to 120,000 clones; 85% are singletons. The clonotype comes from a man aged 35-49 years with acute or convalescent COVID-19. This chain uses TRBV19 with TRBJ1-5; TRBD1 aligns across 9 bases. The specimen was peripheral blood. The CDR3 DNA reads TGTGCCAGTTCCCAACAGGGGGCGGGCAATCAGCCCCAGCATTTT. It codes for CASSQQGAGNQPQHF. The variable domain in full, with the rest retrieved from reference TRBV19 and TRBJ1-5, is DGGITQSPKYLFRKEGQNVTLSCEQNLNHDAMYWYRQDPGQGLRLIYYSQIVNDFQKGDIAEGYSVSREKKESFPLTVTSAQKNPTAFYLCASSQQGAGNQPQHFGDGTRLSIL.